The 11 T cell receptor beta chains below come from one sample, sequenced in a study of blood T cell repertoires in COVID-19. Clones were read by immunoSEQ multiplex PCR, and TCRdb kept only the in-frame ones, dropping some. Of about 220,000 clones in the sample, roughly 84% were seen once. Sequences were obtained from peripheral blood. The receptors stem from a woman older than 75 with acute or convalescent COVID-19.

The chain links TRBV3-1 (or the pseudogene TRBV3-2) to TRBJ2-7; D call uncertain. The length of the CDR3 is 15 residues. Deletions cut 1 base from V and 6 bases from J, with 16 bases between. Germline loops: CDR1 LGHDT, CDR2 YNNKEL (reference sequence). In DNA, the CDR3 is TGTGCCAGCAGCCAAGTCCTGCGAGACTCCGGCGAGCAGTACTTC. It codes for CASSQVLRDSGEQYF.

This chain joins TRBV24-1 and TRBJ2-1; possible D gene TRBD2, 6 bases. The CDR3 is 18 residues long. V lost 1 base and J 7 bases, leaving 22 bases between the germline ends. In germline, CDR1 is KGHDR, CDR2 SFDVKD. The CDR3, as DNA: TGTGCCACCAGTGATTTATTCTCCGACTGGCCGGGGAGGAATGAGCAGTTCTTC. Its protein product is CATSDLFSDWPGRNEQFF.

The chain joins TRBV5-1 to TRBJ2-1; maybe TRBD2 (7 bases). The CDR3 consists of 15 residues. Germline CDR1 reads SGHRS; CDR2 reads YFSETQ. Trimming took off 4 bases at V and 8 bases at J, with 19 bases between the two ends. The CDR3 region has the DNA TGCGCCAGCAGCCCGTTGGGGGGGCCGGTGGATGAGCAGTTCTTC. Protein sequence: CASSPLGGPVDEQFF.

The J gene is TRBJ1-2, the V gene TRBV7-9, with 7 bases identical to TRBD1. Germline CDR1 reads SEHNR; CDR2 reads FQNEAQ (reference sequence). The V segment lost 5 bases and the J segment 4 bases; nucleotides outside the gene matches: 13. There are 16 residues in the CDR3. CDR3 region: CASSRAGTANPYGYTF. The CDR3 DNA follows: TGTGCCAGCAGCCGTGCCGGGACAGCAAATCCCTATGGCTACACCTTC.

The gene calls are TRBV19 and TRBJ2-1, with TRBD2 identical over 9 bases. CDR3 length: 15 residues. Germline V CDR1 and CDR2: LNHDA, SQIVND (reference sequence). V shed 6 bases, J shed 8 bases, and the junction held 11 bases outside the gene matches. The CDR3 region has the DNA TGTGCCAGTAGCATGCCGCGGGGGGGCCTGGATGAGCAGTTCTTC. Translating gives CASSMPRGGLDEQFF.

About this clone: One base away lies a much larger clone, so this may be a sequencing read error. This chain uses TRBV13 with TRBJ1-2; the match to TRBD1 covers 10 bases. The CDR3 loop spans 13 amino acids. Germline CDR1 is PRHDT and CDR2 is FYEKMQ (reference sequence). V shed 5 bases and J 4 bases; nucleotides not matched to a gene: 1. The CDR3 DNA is TGTGCCAGCAGCCGGACAGGGGGCTATGGCTACACCTTC. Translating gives CASSRTGGYGYTF.

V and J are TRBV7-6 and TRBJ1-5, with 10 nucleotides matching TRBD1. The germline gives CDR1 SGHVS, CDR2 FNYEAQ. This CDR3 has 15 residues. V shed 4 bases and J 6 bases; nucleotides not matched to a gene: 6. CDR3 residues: CASSSGTGVGQPQHF. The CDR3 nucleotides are TGTGCCAGCAGCTCAGGGACAGGGGTGGGTCAGCCCCAGCATTTT.

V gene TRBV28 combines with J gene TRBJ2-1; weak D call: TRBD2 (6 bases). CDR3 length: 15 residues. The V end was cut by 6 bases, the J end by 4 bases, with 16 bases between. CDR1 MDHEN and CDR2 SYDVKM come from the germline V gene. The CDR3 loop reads CASSSNWREYNEQFF. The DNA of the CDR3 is TGTGCCAGCAGCTCAAATTGGAGGGAATACAATGAGCAGTTCTTC.

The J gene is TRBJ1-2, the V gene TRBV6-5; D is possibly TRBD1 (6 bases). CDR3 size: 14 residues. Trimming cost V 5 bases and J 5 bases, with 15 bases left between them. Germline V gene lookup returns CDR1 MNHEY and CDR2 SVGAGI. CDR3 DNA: TGTGCCAGCAGTACCGACCAGGGGCCTTATGGCTACACCTTC. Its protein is CASSTDQGPYGYTF.

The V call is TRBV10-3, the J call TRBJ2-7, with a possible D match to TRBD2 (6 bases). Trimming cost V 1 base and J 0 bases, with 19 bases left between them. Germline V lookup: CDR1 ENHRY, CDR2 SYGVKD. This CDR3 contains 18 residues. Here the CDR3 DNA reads TGTGCCATCAGTGAGTACGGGCCGGGACTCCGACTCTCCTACGAGCAGTACTTC. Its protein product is CAISEYGPGLRLSYEQYF.

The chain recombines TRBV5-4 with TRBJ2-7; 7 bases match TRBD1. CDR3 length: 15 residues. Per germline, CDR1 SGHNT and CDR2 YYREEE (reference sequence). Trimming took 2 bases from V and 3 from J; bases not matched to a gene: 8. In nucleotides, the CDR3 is TGTGCCAGCAGCTTCGGACAGGAGGCCCTCTACGAGCAGTACTTC. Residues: CASSFGQEALYEQYF.